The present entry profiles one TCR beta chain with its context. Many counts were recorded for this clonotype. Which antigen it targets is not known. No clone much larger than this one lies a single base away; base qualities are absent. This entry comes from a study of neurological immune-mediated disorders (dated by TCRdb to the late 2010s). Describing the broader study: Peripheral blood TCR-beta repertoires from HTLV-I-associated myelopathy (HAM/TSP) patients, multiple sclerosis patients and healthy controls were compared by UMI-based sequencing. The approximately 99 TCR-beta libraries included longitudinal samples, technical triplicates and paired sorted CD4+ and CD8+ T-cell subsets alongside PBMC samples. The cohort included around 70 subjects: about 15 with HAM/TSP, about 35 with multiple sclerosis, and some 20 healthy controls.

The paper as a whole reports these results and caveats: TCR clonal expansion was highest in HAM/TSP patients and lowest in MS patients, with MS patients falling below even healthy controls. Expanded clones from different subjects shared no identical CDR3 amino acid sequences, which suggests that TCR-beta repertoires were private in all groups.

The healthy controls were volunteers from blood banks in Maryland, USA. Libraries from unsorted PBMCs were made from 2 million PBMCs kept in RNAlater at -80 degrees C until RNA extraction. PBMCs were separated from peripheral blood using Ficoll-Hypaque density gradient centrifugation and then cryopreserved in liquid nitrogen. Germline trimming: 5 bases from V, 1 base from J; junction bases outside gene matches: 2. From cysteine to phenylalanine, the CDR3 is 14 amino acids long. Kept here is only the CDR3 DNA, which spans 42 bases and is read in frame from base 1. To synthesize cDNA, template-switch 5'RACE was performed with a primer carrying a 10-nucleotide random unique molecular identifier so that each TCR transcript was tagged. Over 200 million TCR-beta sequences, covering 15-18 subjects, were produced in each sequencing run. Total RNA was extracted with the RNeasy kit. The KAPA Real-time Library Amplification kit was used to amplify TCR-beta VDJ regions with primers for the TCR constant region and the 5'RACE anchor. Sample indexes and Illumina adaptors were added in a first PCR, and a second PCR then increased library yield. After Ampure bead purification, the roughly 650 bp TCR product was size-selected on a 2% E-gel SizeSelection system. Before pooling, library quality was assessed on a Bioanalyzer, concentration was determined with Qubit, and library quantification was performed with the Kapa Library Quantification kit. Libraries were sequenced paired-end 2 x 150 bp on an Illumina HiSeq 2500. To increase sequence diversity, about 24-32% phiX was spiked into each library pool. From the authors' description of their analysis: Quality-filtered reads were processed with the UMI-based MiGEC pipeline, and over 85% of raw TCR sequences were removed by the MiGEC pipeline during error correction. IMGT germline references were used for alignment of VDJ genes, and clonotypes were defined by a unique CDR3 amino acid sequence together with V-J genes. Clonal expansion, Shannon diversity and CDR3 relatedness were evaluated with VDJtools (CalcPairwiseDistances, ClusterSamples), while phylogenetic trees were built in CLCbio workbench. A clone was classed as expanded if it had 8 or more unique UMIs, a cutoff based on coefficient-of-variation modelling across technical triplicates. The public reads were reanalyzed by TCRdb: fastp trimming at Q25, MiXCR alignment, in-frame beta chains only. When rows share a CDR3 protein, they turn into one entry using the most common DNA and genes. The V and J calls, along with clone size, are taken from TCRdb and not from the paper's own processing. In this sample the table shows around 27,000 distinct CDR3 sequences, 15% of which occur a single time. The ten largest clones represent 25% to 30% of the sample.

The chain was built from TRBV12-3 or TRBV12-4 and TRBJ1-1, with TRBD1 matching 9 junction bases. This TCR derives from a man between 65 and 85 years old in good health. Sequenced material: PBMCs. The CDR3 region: CASSRTGANTEAFF. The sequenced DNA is TGTGCCAGCAGTCGGACAGGGGCGAACACTGAAGCTTTCTTT.